This passage covers 21 T cell receptor beta chains from one sample sequenced in a study of shared clonotypes between healthy human individuals. Naive CD8 cells lacked CD45RO, underwent positive selection for CCR7 and left out terminally differentiated effector memory CD45RA+ cells. Produced via immunoSEQ multiplex PCR; TCRdb's table is partial and in-frame only. Of hundreds of thousands of clones in the sample, 80% to 95% are singletons; the top ten hold more than 20%. The specimen was naive CD8+ T cells sorted from blood. Every receptor here comes from a man aged 30 to 45 in good health.

The chain combines TRBV13 with TRBJ2-7, with TRBD1 matching over 9 bases. Germline V gene lookup returns CDR1 PRHDT and CDR2 FYEKMQ (reference sequence). Trimming at V came to 4 bases and at J to 5 bases, leaving 6 bases not matched to a gene. CDR3 length: 14 residues. The CDR3 sequence: CASSSGTGIHEQYF. The CDR3 region has the DNA TGTGCCAGCAGCTCCGGGACAGGGATCCACGAGCAGTACTTC.

The rearrangement links TRBV9 to TRBJ2-1, with D perhaps TRBD1 (5 bases). Per germline, CDR1 SGDLS and CDR2 YYNGEE. Between the trimmed V and J ends, which lost 0 bases and 5 bases, there was a span of 21 bases. CDR3 length equals 18 residues. The CDR3 is CASSVVEGVGLVHNEQFF. CDR3 sequence (DNA): TGTGCCAGCAGCGTAGTGGAAGGGGTGGGTTTGGTTCACAATGAGCAGTTCTTC.

The table lists this clone with a count of one. The chain combines TRBV18 with TRBJ2-5; D is undetermined. The J call is uncertain, as TRBJ2-7 better fits the DNA end. The germline gives CDR1 KGHSH, CDR2 LQKENI. The CDR3 is 14 residues long. The CDR3 here is CASSPLAESYEQYF. The CDR3 DNA follows: TGTGCCAGCTCTCCTCTGGCGGAAAGTTACGAGCAGTACTTC.

V and J are TRBV7-9 and TRBJ2-3, with a possible D match to TRBD2 (6 bases). Germline V gene data show CDR1 as SEHNR and CDR2 as FQNEAQ (reference sequence). Trimming left V 4 bases short and J 4 bases short, with 15 bases between. The CDR3 sequence is 15 residues long. CDR3 sequence: CASSYRDLGADTQYF. CDR3 nucleotides: TGTGCCAGCAGCTACCGGGACTTAGGAGCAGATACGCAGTATTTT. The entire variable domain, with the rest obtained from reference TRBV7-9 and TRBJ2-3, is as follows: DTGVSQNPRHKITKRGQNVTFRCDPISEHNRLYWYRQTLGQGPEFLTYFQNEAQLEKSRLLSDRFSAERPKGSFSTLEIQRTEQGDSAMYLCASSYRDLGADTQYFGPGTRLTVL.

The J gene is TRBJ2-3, the V gene TRBV28, with D maybe TRBD2 (5 bases). V shed 7 bases and J shed 7 bases, with 24 bases lying between them. The CDR3 contains 16 residues. CDR1 and CDR2 from the germline V gene are MDHEN and SYDVKM. Here the CDR3 DNA reads TGTGCCAGCAACATGGTCCTTCGGGGTCCCCTAAATACGCAGTATTTT. Protein sequence: CASNMVLRGPLNTQYF.

The chain couples TRBV27 to TRBJ2-5; tentatively, D is TRBD2 (6 bases). Germline V gene lookup returns CDR1 MNHEY and CDR2 SMNVEV (reference sequence). This CDR3 has 15 amino acids. V was clipped by 5 bases and J by 5 bases, with 18 bases between them. CDR3 protein: CASSPIWGDRETQYF. The DNA of the CDR3 is TGTGCCAGCAGTCCAATTTGGGGGGATCGTGAGACCCAGTACTTC.

The V call is TRBV11-2, the J call TRBJ2-1; D is possibly TRBD2 (5 bases). This CDR3 spans 16 amino acids. Germline V gives CDR1 SGHAT, CDR2 FQNNGV. V was trimmed by 1 base and J by 8 bases, leaving 18 bases between them. The CDR3 bases are TGTGCCAGCAGCTTAGGCTCGCCTAGCCTGGTCTATGAGCAGTTCTTC. It yields the protein CASSLGSPSLVYEQFF.

The chain couples TRBV27 to TRBJ2-1; D is ambiguous. Germline lookup yields CDR1 MNHEY and CDR2 SMNVEV (reference sequence). The germline V and J ends were trimmed by 3 bases and 9 bases, with 9 bases remaining between them. This CDR3 region has 12 residues. The CDR3 loop is CASSFSASEQFF. In DNA form, the CDR3 reads TGTGCCAGCAGTTTTTCCGCCAGTGAGCAGTTCTTC.

This rearrangement joins TRBV27 to TRBJ1-5; tentatively, D is TRBD1 (5 bases). The CDR3 covers 15 residues. The germline V gene encodes CDR1 MNHEY and CDR2 SMNVEV (reference sequence). V lost 3 bases and J 9 bases, leaving 18 bases between the germline ends. The CDR3 region is CASSFSGGPRGPQHF. CDR3 nucleotide sequence: TGTGCCAGCAGTTTTAGTGGGGGACCAAGGGGGCCCCAGCATTTT.

The chain carries TRBV6-6 and TRBJ2-7; 9 positions match TRBD1. This CDR3 comprises 13 residues. Germline trimming cut 6 bases from V and 6 bases from J; bases unmatched to any gene: 6. Germline V gene sequence: CDR1 MNHNY, CDR2 SVGAGI (reference sequence). CDR3 protein: CASSPDRGREQYF. DNA of the CDR3: TGTGCCAGCAGCCCGGACAGGGGTCGCGAGCAGTACTTC.

The chain recombines TRBV7-9 with TRBJ2-3; D gene unclear. There are 11 residues in the CDR3. Looked up from germline, CDR1 is SEHNR and CDR2 is FQNEAQ (reference sequence). V dropped 8 bases and J dropped 2 bases, with 5 bases sitting between them. CDR3 sequence reads: CASAHTDTQYF. In nucleotides, the CDR3 is TGTGCCAGCGCCCACACAGATACGCAGTATTTT.

This clone was seen once. The chain carries TRBV15 and TRBJ2-7; D is possibly TRBD1 (6 bases). The germline V gene has CDR1 LNHNV and CDR2 YYDKDF (reference sequence). This CDR3 has 14 residues. V was trimmed by 3 bases and J by 2 bases, leaving 11 bases between them. The CDR3 DNA follows: TGTGCCACCAGCAGCAGGGGAGCCGCCTACGAGCAGTACTTC. Translation: CATSSRGAAYEQYF.

This chain uses TRBV19 with TRBJ1-1; unclear D gene. The germline V gene encodes CDR1 LNHDA and CDR2 SQIVND (reference sequence). The CDR3 loop spans 14 amino acids. Trimming left V 5 bases short and J 0 bases short, with 10 bases between. CDR3 coding DNA: TGTGCCAGTAGTTATGACGGTTTGAACACTGAAGCTTTCTTT. Residues: CASSYDGLNTEAFF. Based on the CDR3 plus reference TRBV19 and TRBJ1-1, the full variable domain is DGGITQSPKYLFRKEGQNVTLSCEQNLNHDAMYWYRQDPGQGLRLIYYSQIVNDFQKGDIAEGYSVSREKKESFPLTVTSAQKNPTAFYLCASSYDGLNTEAFFGQGTRLTVV.

This chain uses TRBV29-1 with TRBJ2-1, with 7 nucleotides matching TRBD2. V lost 6 bases and J lost 2; bases outside the gene matches: 4. The CDR3 consists of 13 residues. Germline CDR1 reads SQVTM; CDR2 reads ANQGSEA. In DNA, the CDR3 is TGCAGCGTGGCTAGCGGCCCCTACAATGAGCAGTTCTTC. Its translation: CSVASGPYNEQFF.

The rearrangement uses TRBV5-1 and TRBJ2-7; 8 nucleotides agree with TRBD2. V trimming: 2 bases; J trimming: 2 bases; junction bases outside the gene matches: 6. The CDR3 is made up of 15 amino acids. Germline CDR1 and CDR2: SGHRS and YFSETQ. In DNA, the CDR3 is TGCGCCAGCAGCTTACCTCCGGGACTAGCCTACGAGCAGTACTTC. Translated: CASSLPPGLAYEQYF.

The chain couples TRBV29-1 to TRBJ2-7; D could derive from TRBD1 or TRBD2 (5 bases each). The CDR3 is 14 residues long. Germline V gene data show CDR1 as SQVTM and CDR2 as ANQGSEA. V gave up 4 bases and J gave up 2 bases, with 15 bases separating them. CDR3 amino acids: CSVARGVLTYEQYF. CDR3 bases: TGCAGCGTTGCGAGAGGGGTATTAACCTACGAGCAGTACTTC.

This clone has just one count. This chain links TRBV27 with TRBJ2-3; weak D call: TRBD1 (6 bases). V lost 5 bases, J lost 4 bases, and 22 bases lay in between. The length of the CDR3 is 17 residues. Germline V CDR1 and CDR2: MNHEY, SMNVEV (reference sequence). The CDR3 sequence is CASSSLGGGLGSDTQYF. In DNA form, the CDR3 reads TGTGCCAGCAGTAGCCTTGGGGGCGGGCTCGGGTCAGATACGCAGTATTTT.

The chain is built from TRBV7-9 and TRBJ2-1, with no clear D. Germline V gives CDR1 SEHNR, CDR2 FQNEAQ (reference sequence). CDR3 length: 14 residues. V was shortened by 8 bases and J by 1 base, with 12 bases between the two germline ends. CDR3 in amino acids: CASGTAGSYNEQFF. In DNA form, the CDR3 reads TGTGCCAGCGGAACGGCAGGATCCTACAATGAGCAGTTCTTC.

This clone has only one observation. The J gene is TRBJ2-1, the V gene TRBV28; 10 nucleotides match TRBD2. J was trimmed by 5 bases and V by 5 bases; bases with no gene match: 12. The CDR3 sequence is 17 residues long. The germline CDR1 and CDR2 sequences are MDHEN and SYDVKM. The CDR3 protein is CASSHPPWLAGDNEQFF. CDR3 nucleotides: TGTGCCAGCAGTCACCCCCCTTGGCTAGCGGGAGACAATGAGCAGTTCTTC.

The genes are TRBV5-1 and TRBJ1-1; D gene ambiguous. CDR3 length equals 16 residues. Trimming took 0 bases from V and 0 from J, leaving 12 bases between them. The germline gives CDR1 SGHRS, CDR2 YFSETQ. CDR3 DNA sequence: TGCGCCAGCAGCTTGGGGCTAATAACAGTGAACACTGAAGCTTTCTTT. Amino acid sequence: CASSLGLITVNTEAFF.

The chain has TRBV27 and TRBJ2-5; D possibly corresponds to TRBD1 (5 bases). The length of the CDR3 is 14 residues. V lost 0 bases, J lost 5 bases, and 10 bases lay in between. Germline CDR1 and CDR2: MNHEY and SMNVEV (reference sequence). CDR3 sequence: CASSLSGVTETQYF. In DNA, the CDR3 is TGTGCCAGCAGTTTATCAGGGGTGACGGAGACCCAGTACTTC.